This TCR beta chain was documented in a study of blood T cells in healthy people across ages (dated by TCRdb to 2013 to 2016). Looking at the study overall: In model experiments, template switching captured roughly one uniquely barcoded TCR beta cDNA molecule for every two T cells. Age-related changes in TCR beta repertoire diversity were measured in the study by deep sequencing normalized with unique cDNA molecular identifiers. Donors were grouped into four age groups: young (average roughly 15 years), middle-aged (39), aged (62) and long-lived (about 90). To avoid experimental bias, donors of different ages were spread randomly across the sequencing lanes. Using the same blood draw, the study looked at two additional independent replicas of 1 million unique cDNA reads for two donors, one aged 18 to 30 and the other aged 80 or older.

As for this clonotype: Its antigen target is currently unknown. Qualities for individual bases were not recorded, and no much larger clone is one base off.

Libraries were constructed by 5' RACE. Instrument on record: Illumina HiSeq 2500. A second PCR of about 7 to 12 cycles was performed with a sample-barcoded 5' primer and a J-beta primer mix. A template-switch 5' adaptor carrying 12 random nucleotides introduced a unique molecular identifier onto each TCR beta cDNA molecule. Each sample yielded at least 2.5 million CDR3-containing paired-end reads. The Mint cDNA synthesis kit, primed by a TRBC-specific oligonucleotide, was used to synthesize first-strand cDNA from all RNA. Following uracil-DNA glycosylase treatment, all cDNA underwent a first 18-cycle PCR with the universal primers M1SS and BC2_uni_R. As for the authors' bioinformatics: For normalization, 1 million high-quality reads were randomly selected from each sample, with every read carrying a distinct molecular identifier. Instead of being binned into consensus sequences, reads with shared molecular identifiers were discarded. CDR3 identification, clonotype clustering and error correction used MiTCR with a Q25 quality threshold and the strictest error-elimination algorithm. A nonparametric unseen species model with Euler transformation was used to estimate a lower bound on total TCR beta diversity. TCRdb took the public reads, trimmed them with fastp at Q25, ran MiXCR for clone calling and kept in-frame beta chains. Under each unique CDR3 protein, matching rows form one entry showing the most common genes and DNA. The V and J calls and clone size come from TCRdb's table, not from the authors' own analysis. This sample has 1.5 million to 2 million distinct CDR3 sequences in its table, and roughly 30% of those were observed once. The ten biggest clones cover over 9% of the sample.

The donors were a few dozen Caucasian individuals from Russia, aged roughly 6 to 100 years, who were systemically healthy. Each donor gave around 9.9 milliliters of peripheral blood, collected into EDTA-treated Vacutainer tubes. Ficoll-Paque density-gradient centrifugation was used to isolate PBMCs, with at least 7 million per sample. Trizol reagent was used to extract total RNA from PBMCs, with at least 6 micrograms per sample. The percentages of naive CD45RAhigh/CD27high T cells were determined by flow cytometry on a PBMC aliquot from every donor. Beyond this particular receptor, the publication reports: As age increased, observed TCR beta diversity per million T cells dropped in a roughly linear way, and a significant reduction was already evident by age 40. There was a strong correlation between observed TCR beta diversity and the percentage of naive T cells measured by flow cytometry. The CMV infection status of donors was not known, potentially confounding age-related changes in expanded clonotypes. Compared with the aged group, more naive CD4+ T cells, fewer expanded clones and increased TCR diversity were shown by the long-lived group, suggesting age selection. Since profiling was done on bulk unsorted PBMCs, naive and antigen-experienced compartments could not be conclusively compared. Estimates of total diversity from one million sequenced T cells were regarded as lower bounds and underestimates.

Germline trimming: 2 bases from V, 2 bases from J; junction bases outside gene matches: 18. The CDR3 starts with the cysteine, ends with the phenylalanine, and has 20 residues. The sequence is cut down to CDR3 DNA, 60 bases in frame from base 1. Reading the germline V gene gives CDR1 SGDLS and CDR2 YYNGEE. Sequencing was done on a sample of blood. The sequence links TRBV9 to TRBJ2-1, with 8 bases matching TRBD2. This clonotype was obtained from a woman in her twenties or thirties in good health. This receptor has the CDR3 CASSVGAEASGPRPYNEQFF. The DNA sequence follows: TGTGCCAGCAGCGTCGGGGCCGAGGCTAGCGGGCCACGCCCCTACAATGAGCAGTTCTTC. When the CDR3 is completed using the reference TRBV9 and TRBJ2-1 genes on either side, the full variable domain is DSGVTQTPKHLITATGQRVTLRCSPRSGDLSVYWYQQSLDQGLQFLIQYYNGEERAKGNILERFSAQQFPDLHSELNLSSLELGDSALYFCASSVGAEASGPRPYNEQFFGPGTRLTVL.